The T cell receptor beta chain under discussion was sequenced for a study of response to subunit inactivated influenza vaccine. Study results and limitations: Authors suggested few new T cells are recruited by each seasonal influenza vaccination.

From the RT-PCR reads, TCRdb called clonotypes with MiXCR, one entry per CDR3 protein. The sample records about 780,000 distinct CDR3 sequences, about 18% being singletons. The germline CDR1 and CDR2 sequences are DFQATT and SNEGSKA (reference sequence). The trim removed 3 bases at V and 4 bases at J, leaving 7 bases unmatched. The CDR3 runs 14 residues. Turning to this clonotype: Its target is unknown.

The receptor's source is a man aged 50-59 years who received an inactivated influenza vaccine. The genes are TRBV20-1 and TRBJ2-5; TRBD1 matches 8 bases. The sample was PBMCs from blood, taken roughly 5 days after vaccination. CDR3 in DNA: TGCAGTGCTAGCACCGGGACAGGCGGAGAGACCCAGTACTTC. Translated, it gives CSASTGTGGETQYF.